A selection of T cell receptor beta chains follows, all from one sample in a study of PD-L1 blockade in urothelial cancer. Assay: immunoSEQ multiplex PCR; the TCRdb copy retains only in-frame clones and omits some. The sample contains about 82,000 clones, 75% to 90% of which appear only once. The source material was PBMCs, sampled around atezolizumab (anti-PD-L1) treatment. Source of these receptors: a woman aged 70-85 years with urothelial cancer. The CDR3 runs from the conserved cysteine through the conserved F or W.

v_call,cdr3_aa
TRBV27,CASSSTRGQPQHF
TRBV7-8,CASSLARQGVSNQPQHF
TRBV9,CASSEGLAGLDTQYF
TRBV6-6,CASSYSMLFEAFF
TRBV11-2,CASSLSLGAGFYEQYF
TRBV5-5,CASSPAVAGGPNTGELFF
TRBV6-6,CASSDPGQGQFF
TRBV25-1,CASSDSLRVTEAFF
TRBV6-1,CASSEAVIVTEQFF
TRBV28,CASSLLGEGTDTQYF
TRBV18,CATVRVAGVYNEQFF
TRBV28,CASSQDRGWNQPQHF
TRBV4-1,CASSQARPGRWGRQETQYF
TRBV7-9,CASSWGQLYGYTF
TRBV14,CASSFTQLRGQYF
TRBV6-6,CASSYSYTGQGAEEYF
TRBV11-2,CASSRGQVNEKLFF
TRBV6-5,CASSYQLPPNTGELFF
TRBV30,CAWGPGQGAPFHF
TRBV29-1,CSGGTGNPYEQYF
TRBV2,CAILDGTPRGNIQYF
TRBV19,CASTRAHQETQYF
TRBV15,CATSRTSGPYEQYF
TRBV6-1,CASPFTGIYEQYF
TRBV30,CAWSGSRRMNTEAFF
TRBV9,CASSPISGNTIYF
TRBV15,CATSRDHKGARTGELFF
TRBV18,CASSPPSLRPTEAFF
TRBV27,CASSPQGVANTGELFF
TRBV5-1,CASSLGTSEDNEQFF
TRBV29-1,CSVEDPGTEAFF
TRBV13,CASSLQETQYF
TRBV5-6,CASSSGLQGAYNEQFF
TRBV9,CASSVGGGANEKLFF
TRBV28,CASSSILSTGANYGYTF
TRBV6-5,CASSEDRQIYGYTF
TRBV10-1,CASSPGTGPSGANVLTF
TRBV19,CASLKGAKNIQYF
TRBV14,CASSPGTGGVGETQYF
TRBV19,CASSTTGRRELFF
TRBV7-2,CASSRRQGGYEQYF
TRBV29-1,CSVVVPLRRSYGYTF